The rows below give T cell receptor beta chains drawn from one sample of a study of early T cells in non-severe SARS-CoV-2 infection. TCRdb processed the 5' RACE reads anew with MiXCR; each CDR3 protein has one entry. The data contain about 46,000 distinct CDR3 sequences, around 9.6% of them singletons. Specimen: whole blood, collected at baseline. The receptor source for this set is an adult who was a healthcare worker with PCR-confirmed SARS-CoV-2 infection or an uninfected control (not recorded which). Each CDR3 is given with its conserved first and last residue. The D gene is left open where the match is weak. The size of a clone is reported for some rows only, either as once, few or many, or as a class for expanded clones.

TRBV7-9	NA	NA	TRBJ1-1	TGTGCCAGCAGCTCAACCGGAAAAGCTTTCTTT	CASSSTGKAFF
TRBV12-3/TRBV12-4	few	NA	TRBJ1-6	TGTGCCAGCAGTTTAGGGCGAACCCAACCAATTTCACCCCTCCACTTT	CASSLGRTQPISPLHF
TRBV7-2	once	NA	TRBJ2-4	TGTGCCAGCAGCCAAGGAGTTATAGCCAAAAACATTCAGTACTTC	CASSQGVIAKNIQYF
TRBV28	few	TRBD1	TRBJ2-3	TGTGCCAGCAGAGGACAGGCGGATACGCAGTATTTT	CASRGQADTQYF
TRBV6-1	NA	NA	TRBJ1-1	TGTGCCAGCAGTCGTACAGGGCGCGGCCAAGCTTTCTTT	CASSRTGRGQAFF
TRBV5-6	few	TRBD1	TRBJ1-3	TGTGCCAGCAGCTTCCCGGGACAGGGGGGAAACACCATATATTTT	CASSFPGQGGNTIYF
TRBV11-3	many	NA	TRBJ2-1	TGTGCCAGCAGCTTAGGGTCTGGATACAATGAGCAGTTCTTC	CASSLGSGYNEQFF
TRBV5-1	many	NA	TRBJ1-6	TGCGCCAGCAGCTCTGAAGGGAATTCACCCCTCCACTTT	CASSSEGNSPLHF
TRBV5-1	many	TRBD1	TRBJ2-1	TGCGCCAGCAGCGGTGGGGACAGGGGGCGTACAAATGAGCAGTTCTTC	CASSGGDRGRTNEQFF
TRBV12-3/TRBV12-4	many	TRBD1	TRBJ1-5	TGTGCCAGCAGTTTCTCAGGGGGCGATCAGCCCCAGCATTTT	CASSFSGGDQPQHF
TRBV18	NA	NA	TRBJ1-4	TGTGCCAGCTCACCAGAGGGGTCGGCTAATGAAAAACTGTTTTTT	CASSPEGSANEKLFF
TRBV20-1	many	TRBD1	TRBJ1-3	TGCAGTGCTAGAGATGAAAAAAGGGCAGGGGGCTATGGAAACACCATATATTTT	CSARDEKRAGGYGNTIYF
TRBV15	many	NA	TRBJ2-7	TGTGCCACCAGCAGAGACCGGCACTTCTACGAGCAGTACTTC	CATSRDRHFYEQYF
TRBV29-1	few	NA	TRBJ2-1	TGCAGCGTTGACAAGGGGGCCTACAATGAGCAGTTCTTC	CSVDKGAYNEQFF
TRBV5-4	NA	TRBD2	TRBJ2-7	TGTGCCAGCAGCTCGACGACTAGCGGGTCCTACGAGCAGTACTTC	CASSSTTSGSYEQYF
TRBV5-8	NA	NA	TRBJ2-1	TGTGCCAGCAGCTTGGATTCGGGGGCCTATCCTTACAATGAGCAGTTCTTC	CASSLDSGAYPYNEQFF
TRBV5-1	NA	NA	TRBJ1-6	TGCGCCAGCAACCAAACGGAATATAATTCACCCCTCCACTTT	CASNQTEYNSPLHF
TRBV12-3/TRBV12-4	NA	NA	TRBJ2-3	TGTGCCAGCAGTTTAGCGGGCGCGGGTACGCAGTATTTT	CASSLAGAGTQYF
TRBV7-2	many	TRBD2	TRBJ2-6	TGTGCCAGCAGCTTAGTGGGGACTAGCGTACGGTCTGGGGCCAACGTCCTGACTTTC	CASSLVGTSVRSGANVLTF
TRBV7-9	many	TRBD2	TRBJ2-1	TGTGCCAGCAGCATTACTAGCGGGGCCATGAATGAGCAGTTCTTC	CASSITSGAMNEQFF
TRBV18	NA	NA	TRBJ2-7	TGTGCCAGCTCACCGAGAATAACTGGAGGCTACGAGCAGTACTTC	CASSPRITGGYEQYF
TRBV6-2/TRBV6-3	NA	TRBD1	TRBJ2-1	TGTGCCAGCACCCAGCGGGACAGGGGGAATGAGCAGTTCTTC	CASTQRDRGNEQFF
TRBV19	few	NA	TRBJ2-2	TGTGCCAGTAGCTCTCCGGGACACAAATTAACCGGGGAGCTGTTTTTT	CASSSPGHKLTGELFF
TRBV27	few	NA	TRBJ1-6	TGTGCCAGCAGCCTGACTTTATTCTCCTATAATTCACCCCTCCACTTT	CASSLTLFSYNSPLHF
TRBV5-4	NA	TRBD1	TRBJ2-5	TGTGCCAGCAGCTCACCGGGACAGGGCATGGAGACCCAGTACTTC	CASSSPGQGMETQYF
TRBV18	few	TRBD1	TRBJ2-1	TGTGCCAGCTCAGGGTACAGGGGGAACAATGAGCAGTTCTTC	CASSGYRGNNEQFF
TRBV12-3/TRBV12-4	few	NA	TRBJ2-6	TGTGCCAGCAGTAACTTCTTCCCCGTCTCTGGGGCCAACGTCCTGACTTTC	CASSNFFPVSGANVLTF
TRBV6-6	many	TRBD1	TRBJ2-1	TGTGCCAGCACCAAGGGGACAGACTACAATGAGCAGTTCTTC	CASTKGTDYNEQFF
TRBV2	NA	NA	TRBJ2-1	TGTGCCAGCACGGTCTCGGGCGTGGGTGAGCAGTTCTTC	CASTVSGVGEQFF
TRBV6-5	NA	NA	TRBJ2-2	TGTGCCAGCAGCCTCGGACTCCTAAGTGGGGAGCTGTTTTTT	CASSLGLLSGELFF
TRBV18	NA	NA	TRBJ1-1	TGTGCCAGCTCGTTCCAGGGGATTCACGCTATGAACACTGAAGCTTTCTTT	CASSFQGIHAMNTEAFF
TRBV6-1	many	NA	TRBJ1-1	TGTGCCAGCAGCCCGAGGGGCCTAGGGGCGGGTGAAGCTTTCTTT	CASSPRGLGAGEAFF
TRBV12-3/TRBV12-4	few	TRBD1	TRBJ1-1	TGTGCCAGCAGTTTCGGACAGGCAGCTTTCTTT	CASSFGQAAFF
TRBV20-1	few	NA	TRBJ2-4	TGCAGTGCTAGAAGTACTACCGAGGGCATTCAGTACTTC	CSARSTTEGIQYF
TRBV12-3/TRBV12-4	few	NA	TRBJ1-4	TGTGCCAGCAGTTTATCCTCAGTTGAAAATGAAAAACTGTTTTTT	CASSLSSVENEKLFF
TRBV5-1	few	TRBD2	TRBJ2-2	TGCGCCAGCAGCTTTGGGACTAGCGGGCACACCGGGGAGCTGTTTTTT	CASSFGTSGHTGELFF
TRBV4-3	few	NA	TRBJ2-2	TGCGCCAGCAGCCAAGATCGGGGCGGGGAGCTGTTTTTT	CASSQDRGGELFF
TRBV7-6	many	NA	TRBJ2-5	TGTGCCAGCAGCTTAAACGCGGGCCAAGAGACCCAGTACTTC	CASSLNAGQETQYF
TRBV28	NA	TRBD1	TRBJ1-3	TGTGCCAGCAGTTTTTTTCAGGGGGCGCTGGGAAACACCATATATTTT	CASSFFQGALGNTIYF
TRBV11-2	few	NA	TRBJ2-1	TGTGCCAGCAGCTTGGCGGGACTCCTTCCCAATGAGCAGTTCTTC	CASSLAGLLPNEQFF
TRBV7-9	many	NA	TRBJ1-1	TGTGCCAGCAGCTTTACAGGCGGGGCGGAAGCTTTCTTT	CASSFTGGAEAFF
TRBV28	many	NA	TRBJ2-3	TGTGCCAGCAGTTTATTTGGGGGCATAGGCGGAGCAGATACGCAGTATTTT	CASSLFGGIGGADTQYF
TRBV28	few	NA	TRBJ2-2	TGTGCCAGCAGTTTACCGCCATACGGGGAGCTGTTTTTT	CASSLPPYGELFF
TRBV29-1	many	NA	TRBJ2-1	TGCAGCGTTGAATGGGGGGCATTC	CSVEWGAF
TRBV10-2	few	TRBD2	TRBJ2-1	TGCGCCAGCAGTGAAGCGGGAGGGCTGAATGAGCAGTTCTTC	CASSEAGGLNEQFF
TRBV30	NA	NA	TRBJ2-2	TGTGCCTGGAGTTCTACGGATTCTGGGGAGCTGTTTTTT	CAWSSTDSGELFF
TRBV12-3/TRBV12-4	few	NA	TRBJ2-5	TGTGCCAGCAAGGGGAGGAACCAAGAGACCCAGTACTTC	CASKGRNQETQYF
TRBV28	NA	TRBD1	TRBJ1-1	TGTGCCAGCACTCGACAGGGTTTCACTGAAGCTTTCTTT	CASTRQGFTEAFF